These 23 T cell receptor beta chains were sequenced from one sample in a study of neurological immune-mediated disorders. TCRdb re-called the 5' RACE reads with MiXCR, one entry per CDR3 protein. The repertoire holds more than 70,000 distinct CDR3 sequences, about 15% seen once, with 15% in the top ten. The specimen was PBMCs. The receptor set was obtained from a woman aged 40 to 55 in good health.

There are many counts of this clonotype. J is TRBJ1-6 and V is TRBV7-2; TRBD1 aligns across 7 bases. Trimming removed 7 bases from V and 14 bases from J; junction bases left unmatched: 14. From germline, CDR1 is SGHTA and CDR2 FQGNSA. The CDR3 consists of 14 residues. The DNA for the CDR3 is TGTGCCAGCAACAAACCGGGACAGCCCTTCTCCCTCCACTTT. Its protein product is CASNKPGQPFSLHF.

The sample holds a few counts of this clonotype. The chain recombines TRBV28 with TRBJ2-7, with D perhaps matching TRBD1 (5 bases). The CDR3 length is 12 residues. V was trimmed by 4 bases and J by 9 bases, leaving 13 bases between them. The germline CDR1 and CDR2 sequences are MDHEN and SYDVKM. DNA for the CDR3: TGTGCCAGCAGTTCCAGACAGACTGGGCAGTACGTC. Translated: CASSSRQTGQYV.

This clonotype was found many times. V usage is TRBV12-3 or TRBV12-4 and J usage is TRBJ1-2; the D gene is possibly TRBD1 (5 bases). The CDR3 length is 14 residues. The germline V and J ends were trimmed by 5 bases and 3 bases, with 13 bases remaining between them. CDR3 DNA sequence: TGTGCCAGCAGTAACCGGGACGGAGACTATGGCTACACCTTC. It yields the protein CASSNRDGDYGYTF.

This clonotype has a count of ten or more. This chain links TRBV2 with TRBJ2-5; D not resolved. Germline loops: CDR1 SNHLY, CDR2 FYNNEI. This CDR3 contains 14 residues. Trimming removed 3 bases at V and 2 bases at J, with 10 bases between. The CDR3 reads CASSESSLQETQYF. CDR3 sequence (DNA): TGTGCCAGCAGTGAGAGCAGTCTACAAGAGACCCAGTACTTC.

About this clonotype: A much larger clone sits a single nucleotide away, making a read error possible. The chain has TRBV5-1 and TRBJ2-1; 11 bases fit TRBD1. V shed 6 bases, J shed 7 bases, and the junction held 6 bases outside the gene matches. CDR1 is SGHRS and CDR2 is YFSETQ in the germline V gene. CDR3 length equals 14 residues. This CDR3 is CASNRGQGENEQFF. For the CDR3, the DNA is TGCGCCAGCAACCGGGGACAGGGGGAGAATGAGCAGTTCTTC.

The J gene is TRBJ2-5, the V gene TRBV5-1; 14 bases agree with TRBD2. Looked up from germline, CDR1 is SGHRS and CDR2 is YFSETQ. After removal of 4 bases from V and 5 bases from J, the junction contained 10 bases not matched to a gene. This CDR3 spans 17 amino acids. The CDR3 here is CASSGGLAGVLVETQYF. Here the CDR3 DNA reads TGCGCCAGCAGCGGGGGACTAGCGGGGGTCCTGGTGGAGACCCAGTACTTC. The entire variable domain, with the rest obtained from reference TRBV5-1 and TRBJ2-5, is as follows: KAGVTQTPRYLIKTRGQQVTLSCSPISGHRSVSWYQQTPGQGLQFLFEYFSETQRNKGNFPGRFSGRQFSNSRSEMNVSTLELGDSALYLCASSGGLAGVLVETQYFGPGTRLLVL.

This clonotype was observed at least ten times. The rearrangement uses TRBV9 and TRBJ2-2; TRBD2 agrees at 11 bases. Germline lookup yields CDR1 SGDLS and CDR2 YYNGEE. The CDR3 length is 18 residues. J gave up 3 bases and V 0 bases, and 7 bases lay outside the gene matches. CDR3 in amino acids: CASSVGVSGGADTGELFF. The CDR3 DNA sequence: TGTGCCAGCAGCGTAGGCGTTAGCGGGGGGGCCGACACCGGGGAGCTGTTTTTT.

The chain links TRBV12-3 or TRBV12-4 to TRBJ2-2; 8 bases are a match to TRBD2. V dropped 5 bases and J dropped 1; count of bases not matched to a gene: 3. The CDR3 is made up of 15 amino acids. CDR3 region: CASSMSGGNTGELFF. The CDR3 DNA reads as TGTGCCAGCAGTATGAGCGGGGGGAACACCGGGGAGCTGTTTTTT.

This clonotype appeared many times. V is TRBV20-1 and J is TRBJ1-5; D possibly corresponds to TRBD1 (5 bases). Trimming shortened V by 5 bases and J by 2 bases, and 19 bases separated the two germline ends. The CDR3 spans 16 residues. Per germline, CDR1 DFQATT and CDR2 SNEGSKA (reference sequence). The CDR3, as DNA: TGCAGTGCTGTGGCTAGGGGTTGGGAGGGCAATCAGCCCCAGCATTTT. It encodes CSAVARGWEGNQPQHF.

Many counts were recorded for this clonotype. The chain employs TRBV3-1 and TRBJ1-6, with 9 bases identical to TRBD1. The CDR3 is 15 residues long. Trimming at V came to 4 bases and at J to 6 bases, leaving 4 bases not matched to a gene. Germline CDR1 reads LGHDT; CDR2 reads YNNKEL (reference sequence). The CDR3 nucleotides are TGTGCCAGCAGCCTTACGGGACAGGGTAATTCACCCCTCCACTTT. This gives the protein CASSLTGQGNSPLHF.

V is TRBV6-2 or TRBV6-3 and J is TRBJ2-2, with a weak D call TRBD1 (6 bases). Trimming removed 6 bases from V and 0 bases from J, with 14 bases in between. This CDR3 comprises 16 residues. CDR1 and CDR2 from the germline V gene are MNHEY and SVGEGT. The CDR3 DNA follows: TGTGCCAGCAGCGACGACAGGTCTACGAACACCGGGGAGCTGTTTTTT. Its translation is CASSDDRSTNTGELFF.

This clonotype was recorded at least ten times. The genes are TRBV12-3 or TRBV12-4 and TRBJ1-1; no firm D call. The CDR3 is 13 residues long. V lost 1 base, J lost 5 bases, and 8 bases lay in between. This chain's CDR3 is CASSLGEGTEAFF. CDR3 nucleotides: TGTGCCAGCAGTTTAGGGGAAGGGACTGAAGCTTTCTTT.

Many counts were recorded for this clonotype. The chain uses TRBV3-1 and TRBJ1-5; a possible D gene is TRBD1 (6 bases). The ends were cut back, 2 bases at V and 7 bases at J, with 12 bases in the middle. The germline V gene has CDR1 LGHDT and CDR2 YNNKEL (reference sequence). The CDR3 is 14 amino acids. The CDR3 region is CASSQSTGYQPQHF. Written as DNA, the CDR3 is TGTGCCAGCAGCCAATCCACAGGGTACCAGCCCCAGCATTTT.

The chain carries TRBV29-1 and TRBJ2-3, with D perhaps matching TRBD1 or TRBD2 (6 bases each). Trimming took 7 bases from V and 6 from J, leaving 14 bases between them. CDR1 SQVTM and CDR2 ANQGSEA come from the germline V gene. The CDR3 is 12 amino acids. Here the CDR3 DNA reads TGCAGCGGTAGGGGGGTTGAGGATACGCAGTATTTT. Its protein is CSGRGVEDTQYF.

The genes are TRBV12-3 or TRBV12-4 and TRBJ1-4; D is possibly TRBD1 (5 bases). The CDR3 length is 16 residues. Trimming removed 6 bases from V and 0 bases from J, with 14 bases in between. The DNA of the CDR3 is TGTGCCAGCAGCCAACCCGGGGCCCCAACTAATGAAAAACTGTTTTTT. It encodes CASSQPGAPTNEKLFF.

This clonotype was seen many times. CDR3 in amino acids: CASSPGPRGEQYV. The CDR3 DNA sequence: TGTGCCAGCTCACCAGGCCCGCGGGGCGAGCAGTACGTC. V is TRBV18 and J is TRBJ2-7; TRBD2 might be the D (6 bases). Trimming pared 2 bases from V and 6 bases from J, leaving 11 bases between. The CDR3 spans 13 residues. The V gene's germline CDR1 is KGHSH and CDR2 LQKENI.

The chain combines TRBV6-1 with TRBJ2-7, with a tentative D call TRBD2 (6 bases). Germline loops: CDR1 MNHNS, CDR2 SASEGT. V shed 10 bases and J shed 4 bases, with 17 bases lying between them. CDR3 size: 13 residues. DNA for the CDR3: TGTGCCACCAGCGGAGGGGCGCGGTACGAGCAGTACTTC. Protein sequence: CATSGGARYEQYF.

This chain links TRBV6-5 with TRBJ1-2; D may be TRBD1 (5 bases). Germline-derived CDR1 and CDR2 are MNHEY and SVGAGI. V was pared by 2 bases and J by 7 bases, with 23 bases between. This CDR3 spans 17 amino acids. CDR3 loop: CASSYEYVQGRQSGYTF. The CDR3 DNA reads TGTGCCAGCAGTTACGAGTATGTGCAGGGTCGGCAATCTGGCTACACCTTC.

This clonotype was picked up many times. The gene calls are TRBV11-1 and TRBJ2-1, with D perhaps matching TRBD1 (5 bases). This CDR3 is built from 13 residues. Per germline, CDR1 SGHAT and CDR2 FQDESV (reference sequence). V lost 1 base and J lost 9, with 10 bases in between. The DNA for the CDR3 is TGTGCCAGCAGCTTAGACAGGTCTGGTGAGCAGTTCTTC. Residues: CASSLDRSGEQFF.

The chain's CDR3 is CASSLGGEQYF. In nucleotides, the CDR3 is TGTGCCAGTAGTCTAGGAGGCGAGCAGTACTTC. The gene calls are TRBV19 and TRBJ2-7; D is perhaps TRBD2 (5 bases). CDR1 and CDR2 (germline): LNHDA, SQIVND (reference sequence). Trimming stripped 5 bases from V and 6 bases from J, with 8 bases between. CDR3 size: 11 residues.

This clonotype was counted ten times or more. This rearrangement joins TRBV29-1 to TRBJ2-5; D call uncertain. The CDR3 runs 13 residues. Germline V gene sequence: CDR1 SQVTM, CDR2 ANQGSEA. Trimming removed 4 bases from V and 1 base from J, with 10 bases in between. The CDR3 region is CSVALGSQETQYF. In nucleotides, the CDR3 is TGCAGCGTTGCTCTCGGCAGCCAAGAGACCCAGTACTTC.

This clonotype was observed many times. This CDR3 is CASSLDSTQYF. In DNA form, the CDR3 reads TGTGCCAGCAGCTTAGACAGTACGCAGTATTTT. The chain links TRBV7-2 to TRBJ2-3; no reliable D call. Germline assignment: CDR1 SGHTA and CDR2 FQGNSA. The CDR3 consists of 11 residues. Trimming left V 1 base short and J 8 bases short, with 4 bases between.

The chain uses TRBV6-5 and TRBJ1-2; D might be TRBD1 (5 bases). The V and J ends lost 7 bases and 6 bases respectively, with 36 bases between them. The CDR3 length is 20 residues. CDR1 and CDR2 (germline): MNHEY, SVGAGI. Here the CDR3 DNA reads TGTGCCAGCACCATGGGGGGGTGGACCGGGGACCCTTCCGTAAACGATGGCTACACCTTC. Translated: CASTMGGWTGDPSVNDGYTF.